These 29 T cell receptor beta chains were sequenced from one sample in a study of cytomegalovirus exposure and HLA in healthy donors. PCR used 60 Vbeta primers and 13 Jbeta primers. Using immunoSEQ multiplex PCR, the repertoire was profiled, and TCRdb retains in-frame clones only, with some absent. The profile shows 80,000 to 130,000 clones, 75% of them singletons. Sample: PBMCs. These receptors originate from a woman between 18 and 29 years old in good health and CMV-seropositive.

The CDR3, as DNA: TGTGCCAGCAGTATCCGGGACACCTACAATGAGCAGTTCTTC. Residues: CASSIRDTYNEQFF. The rearrangement joins TRBV28 to TRBJ2-1, with D possibly TRBD1 on 6 matching bases. The CDR3 extends over 14 amino acids. Germline-derived CDR1 and CDR2 are MDHEN and SYDVKM. V was cut by 5 bases and J by 2 bases, with 10 bases left in between.

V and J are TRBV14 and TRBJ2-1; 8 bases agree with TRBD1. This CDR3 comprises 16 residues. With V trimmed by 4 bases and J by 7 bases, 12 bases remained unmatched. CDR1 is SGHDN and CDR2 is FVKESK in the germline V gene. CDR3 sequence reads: CASSLRTGLIPNEQFF. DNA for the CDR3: TGTGCCAGCAGCCTCCGGACAGGGTTGATCCCAAATGAGCAGTTCTTC.

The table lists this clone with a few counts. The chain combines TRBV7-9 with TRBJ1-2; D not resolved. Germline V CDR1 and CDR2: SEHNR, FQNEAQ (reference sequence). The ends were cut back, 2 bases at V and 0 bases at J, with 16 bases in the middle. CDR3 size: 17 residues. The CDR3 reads CASSLSPYRHPNYGYTF. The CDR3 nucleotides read TGTGCCAGCAGCTTAAGCCCCTATAGACACCCTAACTATGGCTACACCTTC. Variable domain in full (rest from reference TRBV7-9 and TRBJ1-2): DTGVSQNPRHKITKRGQNVTFRCDPISEHNRLYWYRQTLGQGPEFLTYFQNEAQLEKSRLLSDRFSAERPKGSFSTLEIQRTEQGDSAMYLCASSLSPYRHPNYGYTFGSGTRLTVV.

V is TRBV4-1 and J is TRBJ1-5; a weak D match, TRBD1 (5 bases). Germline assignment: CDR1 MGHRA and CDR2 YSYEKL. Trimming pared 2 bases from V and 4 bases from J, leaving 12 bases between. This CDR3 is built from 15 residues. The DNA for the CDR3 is TGCGCCAGCAGCCAATCGTCCGGGACTAATCAGCCCCAGCATTTT. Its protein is CASSQSSGTNQPQHF.

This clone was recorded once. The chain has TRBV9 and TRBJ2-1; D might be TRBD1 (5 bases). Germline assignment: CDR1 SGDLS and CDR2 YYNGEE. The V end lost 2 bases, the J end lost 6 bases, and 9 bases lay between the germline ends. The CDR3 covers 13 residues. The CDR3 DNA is TGTGCCAGCAGCGTTCGTCAGGGCAATGAGCAGTTCTTC. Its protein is CASSVRQGNEQFF.

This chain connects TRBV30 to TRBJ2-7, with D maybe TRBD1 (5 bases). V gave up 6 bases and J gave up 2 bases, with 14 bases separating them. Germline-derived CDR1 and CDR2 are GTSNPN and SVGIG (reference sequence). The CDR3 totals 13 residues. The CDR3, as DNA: TGTGCCTGCGCGCCCCCAGGGCCCTACGAGCAGTACTTC. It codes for CACAPPGPYEQYF. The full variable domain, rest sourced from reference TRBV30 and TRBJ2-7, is SQTIHQWPATLVQPVGSPLSLECTVEGTSNPNLYWYRQAAGRGLQLLFYSVGIGQISSEVPQNLSASRPQDRQFILSSKKLLLSDSGFYLCACAPPGPYEQYFGPGTRLTVT.

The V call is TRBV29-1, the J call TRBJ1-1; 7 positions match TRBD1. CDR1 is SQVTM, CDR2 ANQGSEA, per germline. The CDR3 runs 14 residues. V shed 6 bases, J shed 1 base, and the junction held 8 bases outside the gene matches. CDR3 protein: CSVGTGVGNTEAFF. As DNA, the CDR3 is TGCAGCGTGGGAACAGGGGTCGGGAACACTGAAGCTTTCTTT.

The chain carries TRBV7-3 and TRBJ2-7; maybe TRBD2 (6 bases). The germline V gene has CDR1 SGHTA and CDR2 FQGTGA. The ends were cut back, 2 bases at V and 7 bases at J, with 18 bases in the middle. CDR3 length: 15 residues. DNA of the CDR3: TGTGCCAGCAGCTTATACGGGGGACCCCGGGAGGAGCAGTACTTC. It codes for CASSLYGGPREEQYF. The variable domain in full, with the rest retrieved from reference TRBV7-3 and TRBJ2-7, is GAGVSQTPSNKVTEKGKYVELRCDPISGHTALYWYRQSLGQGPEFLIYFQGTGAADDSGLPNDRFFAVRPEGSVSTLKIQRTERGDSAVYLCASSLYGGPREEQYFGPGTRLTVT.

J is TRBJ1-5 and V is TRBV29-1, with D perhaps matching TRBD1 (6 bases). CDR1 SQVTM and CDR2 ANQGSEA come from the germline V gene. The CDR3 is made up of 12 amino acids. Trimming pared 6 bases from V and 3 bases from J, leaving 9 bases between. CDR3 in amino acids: CSVGTHNQPQHF. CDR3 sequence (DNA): TGCAGCGTAGGGACACACAATCAGCCCCAGCATTTT.

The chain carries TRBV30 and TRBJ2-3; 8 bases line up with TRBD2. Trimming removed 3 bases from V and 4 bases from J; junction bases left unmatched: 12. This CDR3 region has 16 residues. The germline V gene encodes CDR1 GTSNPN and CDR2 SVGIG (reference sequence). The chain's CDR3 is CAWSLIGTSLSDTQYF. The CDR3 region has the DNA TGTGCCTGGAGCCTTATCGGGACTAGTCTTTCAGATACGCAGTATTTT.

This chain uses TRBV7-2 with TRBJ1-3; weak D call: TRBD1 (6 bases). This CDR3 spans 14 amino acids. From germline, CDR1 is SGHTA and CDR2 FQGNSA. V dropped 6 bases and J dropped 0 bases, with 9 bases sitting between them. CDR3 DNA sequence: TGTGCCAGCAGGGGGGCCTTCTCTGGAAACACCATATATTTT. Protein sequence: CASRGAFSGNTIYF. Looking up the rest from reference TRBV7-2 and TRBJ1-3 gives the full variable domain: GAGVSQSPSNKVTEKGKDVELRCDPISGHTALYWYRQSLGQGLEFLIYFQGNSAPDKSGLPSDRFSAERTGGSVSTLTIQRTQQEDSAVYLCASRGAFSGNTIYFGEGSWLTVV.

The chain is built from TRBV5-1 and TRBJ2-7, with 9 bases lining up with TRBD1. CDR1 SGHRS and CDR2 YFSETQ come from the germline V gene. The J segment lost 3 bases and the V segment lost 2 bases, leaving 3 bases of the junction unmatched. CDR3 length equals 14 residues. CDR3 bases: TGCGCCAGCAGCTTACAGGGGGCGGACTACGAGCAGTACTTC. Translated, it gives CASSLQGADYEQYF.

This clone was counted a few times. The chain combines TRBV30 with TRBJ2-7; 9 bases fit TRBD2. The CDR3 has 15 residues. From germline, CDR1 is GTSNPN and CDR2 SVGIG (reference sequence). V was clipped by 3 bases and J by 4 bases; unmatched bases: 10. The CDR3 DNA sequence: TGTGCCTGGAGCCCAACAGCGGGAGGCCCTTACGAGCAGTACTTC. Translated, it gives CAWSPTAGGPYEQYF.

CDR3 protein: CASTGTSGSKDTGELFF. CDR3 coding DNA: TGTGCCAGTACCGGGACTAGCGGGAGTAAGGACACCGGGGAGCTGTTTTTT. The chain carries TRBV19 and TRBJ2-2; 14 positions match TRBD2. Germline CDR1 reads LNHDA; CDR2 reads SQIVND (reference sequence). CDR3 length equals 17 residues. V trimming: 7 bases; J trimming: 3 bases; junction bases outside the gene matches: 7.

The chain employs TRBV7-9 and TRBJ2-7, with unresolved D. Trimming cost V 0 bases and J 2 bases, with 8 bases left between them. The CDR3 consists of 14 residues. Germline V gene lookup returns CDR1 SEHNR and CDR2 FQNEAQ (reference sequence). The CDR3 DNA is TGTGCCAGCAGCTTAGCGGGCAAGACCTACGAGCAGTACTTC. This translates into CASSLAGKTYEQYF.

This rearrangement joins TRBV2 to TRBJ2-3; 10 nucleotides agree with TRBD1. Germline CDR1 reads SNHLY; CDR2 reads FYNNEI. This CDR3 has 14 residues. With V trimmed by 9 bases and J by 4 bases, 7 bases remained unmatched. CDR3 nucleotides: TGTGCCAGAACAGGGACAGGGGAGGCAGATACGCAGTATTTT. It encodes CARTGTGEADTQYF.

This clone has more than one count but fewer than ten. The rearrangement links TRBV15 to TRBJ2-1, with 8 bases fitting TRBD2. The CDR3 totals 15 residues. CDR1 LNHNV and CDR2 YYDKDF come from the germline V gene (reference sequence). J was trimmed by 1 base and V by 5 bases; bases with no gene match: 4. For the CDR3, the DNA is TGTGCCACCAGCGTGAGCGGGGGATCCTACAATGAGCAGTTCTTC. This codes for CATSVSGGSYNEQFF.

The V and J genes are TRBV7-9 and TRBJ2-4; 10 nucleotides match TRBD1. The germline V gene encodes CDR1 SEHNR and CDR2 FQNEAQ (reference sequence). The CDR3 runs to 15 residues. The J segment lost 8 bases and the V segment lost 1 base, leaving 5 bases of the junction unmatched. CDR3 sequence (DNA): TGTGCCAGCAGCTTAGGGGACAGGGGATCGGACATTCAGTACTTC. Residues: CASSLGDRGSDIQYF.

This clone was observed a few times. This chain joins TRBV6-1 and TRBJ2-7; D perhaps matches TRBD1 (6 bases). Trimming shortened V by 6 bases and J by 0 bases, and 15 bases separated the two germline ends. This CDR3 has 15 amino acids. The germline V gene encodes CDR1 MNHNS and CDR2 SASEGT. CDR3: CASSRRQVSSYEQYF. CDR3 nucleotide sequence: TGTGCCAGCAGCCGGCGACAGGTCAGCTCCTACGAGCAGTACTTC.

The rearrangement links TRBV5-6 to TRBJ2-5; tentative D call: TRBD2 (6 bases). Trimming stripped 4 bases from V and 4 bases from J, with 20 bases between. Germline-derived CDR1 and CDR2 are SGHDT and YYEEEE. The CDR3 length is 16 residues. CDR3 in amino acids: CASSPKMTSGGETQYF. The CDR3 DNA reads TGTGCCAGCAGCCCGAAGATGACCTCCGGGGGAGAGACCCAGTACTTC.

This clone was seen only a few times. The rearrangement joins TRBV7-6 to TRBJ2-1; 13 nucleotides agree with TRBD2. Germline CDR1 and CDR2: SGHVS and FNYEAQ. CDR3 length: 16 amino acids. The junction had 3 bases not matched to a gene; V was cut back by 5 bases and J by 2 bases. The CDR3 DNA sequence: TGTGCCAGCAGCGGACTAGCGGGAGTGACCTACAATGAGCAGTTCTTC. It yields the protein CASSGLAGVTYNEQFF.

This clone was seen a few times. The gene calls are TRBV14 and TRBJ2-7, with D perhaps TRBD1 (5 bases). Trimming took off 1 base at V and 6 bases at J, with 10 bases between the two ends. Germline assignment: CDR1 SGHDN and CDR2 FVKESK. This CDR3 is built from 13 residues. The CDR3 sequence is CASSQGAGIEQYF. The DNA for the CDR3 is TGTGCCAGCAGCCAAGGAGCAGGGATCGAGCAGTACTTC.

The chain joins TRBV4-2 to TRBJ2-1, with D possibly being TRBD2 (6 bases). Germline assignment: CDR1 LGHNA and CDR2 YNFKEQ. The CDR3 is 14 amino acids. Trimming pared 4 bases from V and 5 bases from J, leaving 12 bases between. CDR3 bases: TGTGCCAGCAGCCCCCGACTAGTGGACAATGAGCAGTTCTTC. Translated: CASSPRLVDNEQFF.

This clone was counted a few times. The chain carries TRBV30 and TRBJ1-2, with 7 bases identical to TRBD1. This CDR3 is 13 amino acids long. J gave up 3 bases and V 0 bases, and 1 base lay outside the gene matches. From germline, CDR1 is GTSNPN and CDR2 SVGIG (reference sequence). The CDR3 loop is CAWSVTGDYGYTF. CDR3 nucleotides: TGTGCCTGGAGTGTAACAGGGGACTATGGCTACACCTTC.

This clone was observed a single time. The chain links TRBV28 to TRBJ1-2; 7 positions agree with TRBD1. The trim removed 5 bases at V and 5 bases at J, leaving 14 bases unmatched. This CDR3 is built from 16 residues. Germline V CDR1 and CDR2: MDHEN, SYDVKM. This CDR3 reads CASSTPRQGLRYGYTF. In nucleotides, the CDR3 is TGTGCCAGCAGTACCCCTCGACAGGGATTACGGTATGGCTACACCTTC.

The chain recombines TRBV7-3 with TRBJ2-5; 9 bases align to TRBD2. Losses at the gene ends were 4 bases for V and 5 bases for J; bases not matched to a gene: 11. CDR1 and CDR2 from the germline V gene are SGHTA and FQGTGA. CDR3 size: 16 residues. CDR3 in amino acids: CASSSTGGRAKETQYF. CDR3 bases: TGTGCCAGCAGCTCCACTGGCGGGAGGGCCAAGGAGACCCAGTACTTC.

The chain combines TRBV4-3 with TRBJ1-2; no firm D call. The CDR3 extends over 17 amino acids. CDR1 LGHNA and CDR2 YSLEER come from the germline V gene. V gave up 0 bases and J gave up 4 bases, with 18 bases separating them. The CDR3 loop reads CASSQELLHGGAYGYTF. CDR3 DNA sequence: TGCGCCAGCAGCCAAGAACTTCTGCACGGCGGCGCCTATGGCTACACCTTC.

The CDR3 coding sequence is TGTGCCAGCAGCGATTATTACCGCACAGGGTCTCGAGAGACCCAGTACTTC. Its protein product is CASSDYYRTGSRETQYF. The rearrangement uses TRBV7-9 and TRBJ2-5; a possible D gene is TRBD1 (6 bases). V was trimmed by 5 bases and J by 4 bases, leaving 23 bases between them. Germline V CDR1 and CDR2: SEHNR, FQNEAQ (reference sequence). CDR3 length equals 17 residues.

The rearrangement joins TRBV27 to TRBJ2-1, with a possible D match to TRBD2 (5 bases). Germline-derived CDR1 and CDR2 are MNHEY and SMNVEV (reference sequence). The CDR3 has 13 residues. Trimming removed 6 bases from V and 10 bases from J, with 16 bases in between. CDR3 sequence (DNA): TGTGCCAGCAGCACTAGACTCGCATTAGAGCAGTTCTTC. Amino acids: CASSTRLALEQFF.